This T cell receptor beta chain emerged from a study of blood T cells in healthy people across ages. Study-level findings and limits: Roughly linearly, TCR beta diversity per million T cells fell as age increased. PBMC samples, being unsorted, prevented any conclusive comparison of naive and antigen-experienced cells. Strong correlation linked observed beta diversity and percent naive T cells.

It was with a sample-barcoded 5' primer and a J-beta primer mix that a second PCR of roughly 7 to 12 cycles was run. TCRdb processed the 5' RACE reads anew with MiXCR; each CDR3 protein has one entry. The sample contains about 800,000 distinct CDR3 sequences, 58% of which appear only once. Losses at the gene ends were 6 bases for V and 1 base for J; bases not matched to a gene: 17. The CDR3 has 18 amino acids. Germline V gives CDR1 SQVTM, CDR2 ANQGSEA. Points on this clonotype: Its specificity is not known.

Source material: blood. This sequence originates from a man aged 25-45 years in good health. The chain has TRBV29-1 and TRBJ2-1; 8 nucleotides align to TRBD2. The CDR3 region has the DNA TGCAGCGTCTCGGTTCAGGTGTTAGCGGGGCATTCCTACAATGAGCAGTTCTTC. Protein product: CSVSVQVLAGHSYNEQFF.